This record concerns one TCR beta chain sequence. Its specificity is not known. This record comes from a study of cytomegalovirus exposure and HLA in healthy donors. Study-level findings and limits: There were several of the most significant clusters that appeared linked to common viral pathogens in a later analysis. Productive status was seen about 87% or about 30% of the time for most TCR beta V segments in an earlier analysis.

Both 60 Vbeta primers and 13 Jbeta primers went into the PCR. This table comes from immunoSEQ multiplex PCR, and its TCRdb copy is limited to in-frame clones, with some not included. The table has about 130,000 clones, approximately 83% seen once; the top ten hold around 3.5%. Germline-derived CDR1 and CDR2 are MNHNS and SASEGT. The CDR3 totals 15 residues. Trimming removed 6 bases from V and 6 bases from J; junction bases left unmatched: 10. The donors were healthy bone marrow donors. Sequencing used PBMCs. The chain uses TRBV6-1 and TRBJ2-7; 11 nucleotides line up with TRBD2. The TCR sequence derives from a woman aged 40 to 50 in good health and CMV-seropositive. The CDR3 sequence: CASSVSGRVPREQYF. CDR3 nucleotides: TGTGCCAGCAGCGTTAGCGGGAGGGTCCCTCGCGAGCAGTACTTC.